What follows describes a single T cell receptor beta chain. This specimen comes from a study of shared clonotypes between healthy human individuals. Assay: immunoSEQ multiplex PCR; the TCRdb copy retains only in-frame clones and omits some. The sample lists hundreds of thousands of clones; about 92% were seen once. CD45RO-negative, CCR7-selected cells formed the naive CD8 fraction, which excluded terminally differentiated effector memory CD45RA+ cells. The CDR3 totals 15 residues. Germline CDR1 and CDR2: SNHLY and FYNNEI. Unmatched junction bases numbered 2, after V lost 6 bases and J lost 0 bases. Material for sequencing was naive CD8+ T cells sorted from blood. The origin of this receptor is a man between 25 and 39 years old in good health. The J gene is TRBJ2-7, the V gene TRBV2, with TRBD2 matching 13 bases. CDR3 bases: TGTGCCAGCAGAGGACTAGCGGGAGCCTCCTACGAGCAGTACTTC. Protein sequence: CASRGLAGASYEQYF.